Given below is one T cell receptor (beta chain) in context. What it binds is unknown. Germline lookup yields CDR1 MDHEN and CDR2 SYDVKM. CDR3 length: 15 amino acids. V was pared by 10 bases and J by 6 bases, with 12 bases of the junction left unmatched. Separation of CD4+ and CD8+ cells was performed by positive magnetic bead selection, and purity was verified by flow cytometry. The sample is drawn from a study of somatic mutations in cytotoxic T cells in rheumatoid arthritis. Whole-study results and caveats: The authors did not know the antigen targets of the expanded CD8+ clones. Measured CD8+ T-cell clonality, a value compared between rheumatoid arthritis patients and age-matched healthy controls, did not differ significantly.

As handled by the study authors: There were rare matches between patient CD8+ clones larger than 1% and published virus-specific TCRB sequences. Measured with immunoSEQ multiplex PCR; TCRdb has only the in-frame clones, and not every one. That table is the source of V, J and clone size, and D and trimming were worked out from the DNA. Of thousands of clones listed, 75% to 80% are singletons. The source is an adult with rheumatoid arthritis. The rearrangement links TRBV28 to TRBJ2-1; 10 bases map to TRBD2. Sequenced input: CD8+ T cells sorted from blood. In nucleotides, the CDR3 is TGTGCCACGGCACAAGCGGGAGGGCCCTTCAATGAGCAGTTCTTC. It yields the protein CATAQAGGPFNEQFF.